This T cell receptor beta chain derives from a study of cytomegalovirus exposure and HLA in healthy donors. Assay: immunoSEQ multiplex PCR; the TCRdb copy retains only in-frame clones and omits some. The sample records around 140,000 clones, around 86% being singletons. As to this clone: Its antigen is unknown.

V shed 10 bases and J shed 0 bases, with 16 bases lying between them. Germline CDR1 and CDR2: MNHNS and SASEGT. The CDR3 loop spans 15 amino acids. Study-wide findings and caveats: Usually a TCR sequence was rare, but some public TCRs were found in many donors.

The chain is built from TRBV6-1 and TRBJ1-5, with no clear D. This receptor was obtained from a man aged 18 to 29 in good health and CMV-seropositive. Sequencing was done on a sample of PBMCs. The CDR3 nucleotides read TGTGCCATCAGGAGTCGGTTTGATAGCAATCAGCCCCAGCATTTT. Amino acid sequence: CAIRSRFDSNQPQHF.